There are many counts of the clone carrying this T cell receptor beta chain. The sample originates from a study of Graves' ophthalmopathy and Graves' hyperthyroidism. Using RNA transcripts, the TCR beta CDR3 regions were amplified. A first-round RT-PCR used HTBI primers, followed by a second-round multiplex PCR. Each CDR3 protein gets one entry after TCRdb re-called the multiplex PCR reads with MiXCR. The sample has a few hundred thousand distinct CDR3 sequences; around 17% are singletons. The CDR3 runs to 12 residues. V lost 3 bases to trimming and J lost 2 bases, with 8 bases between them. CDR1 GTSNPN and CDR2 SVGIG come from the germline V gene (reference sequence).

The TCR comes from a woman in her late teens or twenties with Graves' ophthalmopathy. Sequencing input: peripheral blood. The chain combines TRBV30 with TRBJ2-7; D possibly corresponds to TRBD1 (6 bases). Written as DNA, the CDR3 is TGTGCCTGGAGGACAGGCCCCTACGAGCAGTACTTC. It codes for CAWRTGPYEQYF. Full variable domain (outside the CDR3, taken from reference TRBV30 and TRBJ2-7): SQTIHQWPATLVQPVGSPLSLECTVEGTSNPNLYWYRQAAGRGLQLLFYSVGIGQISSEVPQNLSASRPQDRQFILSSKKLLLSDSGFYLCAWRTGPYEQYFGPGTRLTVT.